A single sample is the source of the 27 T cell receptor beta chains below, sequenced in a study of a mutant IDH1 vaccine in newly diagnosed glioma. What these receptors recognize is not known. Repertoires were generated with immunoSEQ multiplex PCR, while TCRdb's copy carries only in-frame clones and drops some. The table lists some 52,000 clones, roughly nine tenths of them singletons. Time point meaning: week 11, during vaccination. In every dose of vaccine, 300 ug of mutant IDH1 20-mer peptide was given alongside topical imiquimod. This specimen was PBMCs, taken from a glioma patient whose treatment included an IDH1 peptide vaccine. The receptors derive from a man aged 50 or older with glioma.

This chain connects TRBV7-9 to TRBJ2-2; D is uncertain. V was cut by 9 bases and J by 0 bases, with 5 bases left in between. Per the germline V gene, CDR1 is SEHNR and CDR2 is FQNEAQ (reference sequence). CDR3 length: 12 residues. This chain's CDR3 is CARSANTGELFF. In nucleotides, the CDR3 is TGTGCCAGGAGCGCGAACACCGGGGAGCTGTTTTTT.

The chain combines TRBV5-4 with TRBJ2-7; D might be TRBD1 (6 bases). The germline gives CDR1 SGHNT, CDR2 YYREEE (reference sequence). The CDR3 has 13 amino acids. V gave up 3 bases and J gave up 0 bases, with 7 bases separating them. DNA for the CDR3: TGTGCCAGCAGCTCGGACAGCTCCTACGAGCAGTACTTC. Protein product: CASSSDSSYEQYF.

This clone came up a few times. The chain carries TRBV29-1 and TRBJ2-7; 10 bases line up with TRBD1. J gave up 4 bases and V 4 bases, and 7 bases lay outside the gene matches. CDR1 and CDR2 from the germline V gene are SQVTM and ANQGSEA. CDR3 length equals 14 residues. In DNA form, the CDR3 reads TGCAGCGTTGCCTCCCGGGACAGGGGTTACGAGCAGTACTTC. Translated, it gives CSVASRDRGYEQYF.

The chain employs TRBV10-2 and TRBJ2-7; TRBD1 matches at 8 bases. The CDR3 sequence is 13 residues long. From germline, CDR1 is WSHSY and CDR2 SAAADI. V lost 11 bases, J lost 2 bases, and 8 bases stayed unmatched. CDR3 coding DNA: TGCGCCGCCGCCGGGACAGGCCCCTACGAGCAGTACTTC. Amino acids: CAAAGTGPYEQYF.

The rearrangement uses TRBV4-3 and TRBJ1-2; 8 bases agree with TRBD1. Trimming cost V 1 base and J 7 bases; bases outside gene matches: 11. In germline, CDR1 is LGHNA, CDR2 YSLEER. CDR3 length equals 16 residues. Here the CDR3 reads CASSQGYDRGSAGYTF. The CDR3 DNA is TGCGCCAGCAGCCAAGGATACGACAGGGGCTCTGCTGGCTACACCTTC.

This clone is deemed medium-sized. The CDR3 bases are TGTGCCAGCAGCTCTCGGCAGCGTAACTGGAACACTGAAGCTTTCTTT. The encoded protein is CASSSRQRNWNTEAFF. This chain uses TRBV7-2 with TRBJ1-1; D is unclear. CDR1 and CDR2 (germline): SGHTA, FQGNSA. Trimming left V 4 bases short and J 1 base short, with 16 bases between. This CDR3 comprises 16 residues.

V is TRBV7-9 and J is TRBJ1-2, with 7 positions matching TRBD1. Germline values: CDR1 SEHNR, CDR2 FQNEAQ (reference sequence). The trim removed 4 bases at V and 3 bases at J, leaving 14 bases unmatched. The CDR3 has 17 residues. CDR3 residues: CASSSPKVRGPDYGYTF. For the CDR3, the DNA is TGTGCCAGCAGCTCCCCAAAGGTGAGGGGGCCTGACTATGGCTACACCTTC.

V is TRBV19 and J is TRBJ2-1, with D perhaps TRBD1 or TRBD2 (5 bases each). Germline V CDR1 and CDR2: LNHDA, SQIVND (reference sequence). Trimming removed 4 bases from V and 6 bases from J, with 19 bases in between. CDR3 size: 16 residues. The CDR3 sequence: CASSSAWDLPGNEQFF. DNA of the CDR3: TGTGCCAGTAGTAGTGCGTGGGACCTCCCAGGCAATGAGCAGTTCTTC.

The CDR3 DNA reads TGTGCCAGCAGACCGGACAAGGGCAATCAGCCCCAGCATTTT. Its translation is CASRPDKGNQPQHF. V gene TRBV28 combines with J gene TRBJ1-5; TRBD1 is a possible D gene (5 bases). Germline CDR1 is MDHEN and CDR2 is SYDVKM. The CDR3 consists of 14 residues. V lost 6 bases and J lost 2, with 11 bases in between.

The chain is built from TRBV5-4 and TRBJ2-6; D gene ambiguous. The CDR3 is 15 amino acids. CDR1 is SGHNT and CDR2 is YYREEE in the germline V gene (reference sequence). V lost 0 bases and J lost 0, with 4 bases in between. The CDR3 here is CASSLGGSGANVLTF. In DNA, the CDR3 is TGTGCCAGCAGCTTGGGGGGCTCTGGGGCCAACGTCCTGACTTTC.

This chain connects TRBV7-9 to TRBJ2-6, with 7 bases matching TRBD2. With V trimmed by 5 bases and J by 0 bases, 13 bases remained unmatched. The CDR3 is 19 residues long. Germline-derived CDR1 and CDR2 are SEHNR and FQNEAQ (reference sequence). As DNA, the CDR3 is TGTGCCAGCAGCCCCCCAACTAGCGCCGTTCGCTCTGGGGCCAACGTCCTGACTTTC. It is translated as CASSPPTSAVRSGANVLTF.

This chain connects TRBV7-2 to TRBJ1-2; TRBD1 aligns across 7 bases. In germline, CDR1 is SGHTA, CDR2 FQGNSA. V lost 1 base to trimming and J lost 4 bases; unmatched junction nucleotides: 15. The CDR3 consists of 18 residues. DNA of the CDR3: TGTGCCAGCAGCTTAGTGGCGCCAGGGGGGGGTCTTGTCTATGGCTACACCTTC. Its protein is CASSLVAPGGGLVYGYTF. The entire variable domain, with the rest obtained from reference TRBV7-2 and TRBJ1-2, is as follows: GAGVSQSPSNKVTEKGKDVELRCDPISGHTALYWYRQSLGQGLEFLIYFQGNSAPDKSGLPSDRFSAERTGGSVSTLTIQRTQQEDSAVYLCASSLVAPGGGLVYGYTFGSGTRLTVV.

The CDR3 is CATSRDQGRGEGAFF. The CDR3 DNA sequence: TGTGCCACCAGCAGAGATCAAGGACGGGGGGAGGGGGCTTTCTTT. V gene TRBV15 combines with J gene TRBJ1-1; possible D gene TRBD1, 5 bases. There are 15 residues in the CDR3. V lost 0 bases and J lost 11, with 19 bases in between. From germline, CDR1 is LNHNV and CDR2 YYDKDF (reference sequence).

The chain couples TRBV4-1 to TRBJ2-7, with 13 bases aligning to TRBD2. Germline V gives CDR1 MGHRA, CDR2 YSYEKL. The CDR3 has 16 amino acids. J gave up 0 bases and V 4 bases, and 3 bases lay outside the gene matches. The CDR3 nucleotides read TGCGCCAGCAGCCCGAGGACTAGCGGGAGCTCCTACGAGCAGTACTTC. The encoded protein is CASSPRTSGSSYEQYF.

The V call is TRBV7-9, the J call TRBJ2-1; 11 bases match TRBD2. The CDR3 totals 16 residues. Germline V lookup: CDR1 SEHNR, CDR2 FQNEAQ (reference sequence). V lost 5 bases and J lost 1; bases outside the gene matches: 4. Here the CDR3 reads CASSPLAGGSYNEQFF. The CDR3 nucleotides read TGTGCCAGCAGCCCCTTAGCGGGAGGGTCCTACAATGAGCAGTTCTTC.

The CDR3 bases are TGTGCCAGTAGTACCGGACAGGGAAGCAATCAGCCCCAGCATTTT. Protein product: CASSTGQGSNQPQHF. The chain has TRBV19 and TRBJ1-5; 8 positions match TRBD1. CDR3 size: 15 residues. Germline V gives CDR1 LNHDA, CDR2 SQIVND (reference sequence). The trim removed 4 bases at V and 1 base at J, leaving 3 bases unmatched.

V usage is TRBV14 and J usage is TRBJ2-1, with a tentative D call TRBD2 (5 bases). The CDR3 consists of 17 residues. Trimming removed 3 bases from V and 7 bases from J, with 22 bases in between. Per germline, CDR1 SGHDN and CDR2 FVKESK. CDR3 in amino acids: CASSQVAYSRPGNEQFF. The CDR3 DNA follows: TGTGCCAGCAGCCAGGTAGCGTACTCTCGCCCGGGGAATGAGCAGTTCTTC.

The chain combines TRBV5-1 with TRBJ2-1; TRBD2 agrees at 7 bases. V lost 9 bases, J lost 7 bases, and 7 bases stayed unmatched. This CDR3 has 12 amino acids. CDR1 and CDR2 (germline): SGHRS, YFSETQ. CDR3 in DNA: TGCGCCACCGGACTAGGGGTAAATGAGCAGTTCTTC. Its translation is CATGLGVNEQFF.

This clone was recorded once. V usage is TRBV9 and J usage is TRBJ2-5; TRBD2 aligns across 10 bases. The trim removed 1 base at V and 3 bases at J, leaving 0 bases unmatched. Germline CDR1 is SGDLS and CDR2 is YYNGEE. This CDR3 contains 14 residues. CDR3 coding DNA: TGTGCCAGCAGCGTAAGCGGGAGGGAAGAGACCCAGTACTTC. Its translation: CASSVSGREETQYF. Combining the CDR3 with reference TRBV9 and TRBJ2-5 gives the whole variable domain DSGVTQTPKHLITATGQRVTLRCSPRSGDLSVYWYQQSLDQGLQFLIQYYNGEERAKGNILERFSAQQFPDLHSELNLSSLELGDSALYFCASSVSGREETQYFGPGTRLLVL.

The chain couples TRBV4-1 to TRBJ1-2; 11 bases align to TRBD1. V lost 3 bases to trimming and J lost 4 bases; unmatched junction nucleotides: 7. The germline V gene has CDR1 MGHRA and CDR2 YSYEKL. The CDR3 consists of 16 residues. The CDR3 DNA reads TGCGCCAGCAGCCAGGACAGGGGGCTAGTCAGCTATGGCTACACCTTC. Its translation is CASSQDRGLVSYGYTF.

The chain uses TRBV18 and TRBJ1-2; TRBD1 matches 7 bases. CDR3 size: 16 residues. The V and J ends lost 2 bases and 2 bases, in that order; junction bases with no gene match: 8. Germline V gene sequence: CDR1 KGHSH, CDR2 LQKENI. The CDR3 bases are TGTGCCAGCTCACCAGGGGACAGCACCTTAAACTATGGCTACACCTTC. Residues: CASSPGDSTLNYGYTF.

The chain links TRBV19 to TRBJ2-1, with no clear D. Per germline, CDR1 LNHDA and CDR2 SQIVND (reference sequence). The CDR3 is 14 amino acids. With 3 bases removed from V and 5 bases from J, the gap between germline ends came to 11 bases. The CDR3 loop reads CASSIQDGDNEQFF. For the CDR3, the DNA is TGTGCCAGTAGTATTCAGGATGGAGACAATGAGCAGTTCTTC.

The CDR3 nucleotides are TGTGCCAGCAGACGGGACAGTTCAAGCCAGCCCCAGCATTTT. This sequence encodes CASRRDSSSQPQHF. This chain links TRBV6-5 with TRBJ1-5; 7 bases align to TRBD1. Germline CDR1 reads MNHEY; CDR2 reads SVGAGI. The CDR3 has 14 amino acids. The trim removed 6 bases at V and 7 bases at J, leaving 9 bases unmatched.

The J gene is TRBJ1-5, the V gene TRBV6-1; D might be TRBD1 (5 bases). CDR1 is MNHNS, CDR2 SASEGT, per germline. The CDR3 extends over 16 amino acids. V gave up 3 bases and J gave up 4 bases, with 16 bases separating them. The DNA for the CDR3 is TGTGCCAGCAGTGATGGGGGACCGCCTGGTAATCAGCCCCAGCATTTT. The encoded protein is CASSDGGPPGNQPQHF.

The genes are TRBV27 and TRBJ2-1; 7 positions agree with TRBD2. Per germline, CDR1 MNHEY and CDR2 SMNVEV (reference sequence). The V and J ends lost 7 bases and 7 bases, in that order; junction bases with no gene match: 16. This CDR3 comprises 16 residues. The CDR3 region has the DNA TGTGCCAGCACCAGAAGAACGGGGGGAGGCTGGAATGAGCAGTTCTTC. Translating gives CASTRRTGGGWNEQFF.

In this sample, this clone turned up once. The chain couples TRBV9 to TRBJ2-1, with TRBD1 as a possible D gene (6 bases). The V gene's germline CDR1 is SGDLS and CDR2 YYNGEE. V lost 3 bases and J lost 6, with 13 bases in between. This CDR3 contains 14 residues. The CDR3 nucleotides are TGTGCCAGCAGCGCCACCCCGGACAGCAATGAGCAGTTCTTC. It codes for CASSATPDSNEQFF.

The chain recombines TRBV25-1 with TRBJ1-3; D possibly corresponds to TRBD1 (6 bases). V was cut by 3 bases and J by 8 bases, with 11 bases left in between. CDR1 MGHDK and CDR2 SYGVNS come from the germline V gene. The length of the CDR3 is 13 residues. CDR3 protein: CASSDQGTDTIYF. The CDR3 DNA is TGTGCCAGCAGTGATCAGGGGACGGACACCATATATTTT.